The 19 T cell receptor beta chains given below trace back to one sample, sequenced in a study of early T cells in non-severe SARS-CoV-2 infection. TCRdb reprocessed the 5' RACE reads with MiXCR, giving one entry per CDR3 protein. The table includes over 50,000 distinct CDR3 sequences, 11% detected once. The sample taken for sequencing was whole blood. The receptors originated from an adult who was a healthcare worker with PCR-confirmed SARS-CoV-2 infection or an uninfected control (not recorded which).

This clonotype appeared a few times. The chain recombines TRBV6-5 with TRBJ1-3; D might be TRBD1 (6 bases). The CDR3 length is 17 residues. Trimming took off 2 bases at V and 2 bases at J, with 16 bases between the two ends. Per germline, CDR1 MNHEY and CDR2 SVGAGI. The CDR3 loop is CASSYETPRGAGNTIYF. In nucleotides, the CDR3 is TGTGCCAGCAGTTACGAGACCCCCAGGGGAGCTGGAAACACCATATATTTT.

This clonotype was found a few times. The genes are TRBV20-1 and TRBJ2-5; 12 nucleotides match TRBD2. This CDR3 region has 14 residues. Looked up from germline, CDR1 is DFQATT and CDR2 is SNEGSKA (reference sequence). Germline trimming cut 4 bases from V and 4 bases from J; bases unmatched to any gene: 4. CDR3 protein: CSATSGGASETQYF. Here the CDR3 DNA reads TGCAGTGCTACTAGCGGGGGGGCCTCAGAGACCCAGTACTTC.

This clonotype appeared many times. V usage is TRBV12-3 or TRBV12-4 and J usage is TRBJ2-1; TRBD1 aligns across 7 bases. The CDR3 runs to 15 residues. V trimming: 6 bases; J trimming: 0 bases; junction bases outside the gene matches: 5. This CDR3 is CASSGTAGSYNEQFF. CDR3 coding DNA: TGTGCCAGCAGCGGGACAGCAGGCTCCTACAATGAGCAGTTCTTC.

This clonotype was seen more than once but under ten times. The gene calls are TRBV7-2 and TRBJ1-2, with unresolved D. Deletions cut 2 bases from V and 0 bases from J, with 7 bases between. The CDR3 has 14 residues. Germline CDR1 and CDR2: SGHTA and FQGNSA. The DNA of the CDR3 is TGTGCCAGCAGCTTAAGACCAGCTAACTATGGCTACACCTTC. Protein: CASSLRPANYGYTF.

This clonotype was counted between two and nine times. The chain employs TRBV28 and TRBJ2-7; 8 nucleotides agree with TRBD1. CDR3 size: 12 residues. J gave up 9 bases and V 2 bases, and 3 bases lay outside the gene matches. CDR1 is MDHEN and CDR2 is SYDVKM in the germline V gene. The DNA of the CDR3 is TGTGCCAGCAGTTTACGAGGGACAGGGCAGTACTTC. Translated: CASSLRGTGQYF.

J is TRBJ1-6 and V is TRBV2; D gene ambiguous. CDR3 length: 15 amino acids. Trimming removed 6 bases from V and 0 bases from J, with 9 bases in between. CDR1 SNHLY and CDR2 FYNNEI come from the germline V gene. In DNA, the CDR3 is TGTGCCAGCAGGGTGGAGAGCTCCTATAATTCACCCCTCCACTTT. This encodes CASRVESSYNSPLHF.

The chain employs TRBV14 and TRBJ1-1; D is ambiguous. CDR1 and CDR2 from the germline V gene are SGHDN and FVKESK. CDR3 length: 11 amino acids. V was shortened by 1 base and J by 6 bases, with 3 bases between the two germline ends. The CDR3, as DNA: TGTGCCAGCAGCCAAGCTTCTGAAGCTTTCTTT. This translates into CASSQASEAFF.

Ten or more counts support this clonotype. V gene TRBV2 combines with J gene TRBJ2-7; the match to TRBD1 covers 7 bases. CDR3 size: 13 residues. The ends lost 10 bases at V and 2 bases at J; junction bases unmatched: 8. Germline CDR1 SNHLY, CDR2 FYNNEI. DNA for the CDR3: TGTGCCATCCTGACAGGGAAGACCTACGAGCAGTACTTC. Protein: CAILTGKTYEQYF.

This clonotype was found many times. The CDR3 reads CSARGGARGANVLTF. The DNA of the CDR3 is TGCAGTGCTAGGGGCGGGGCGCGGGGGGCCAACGTCCTGACTTTC. V usage is TRBV20-1 and J usage is TRBJ2-6; tentative D call: TRBD2 (6 bases). The germline CDR1 and CDR2 sequences are DFQATT and SNEGSKA (reference sequence). V dropped 3 bases and J dropped 4 bases, with 13 bases sitting between them. The CDR3 covers 15 residues.

This clonotype has at least ten counts. The chain employs TRBV10-2 and TRBJ2-2; 9 positions agree with TRBD2. This CDR3 contains 15 residues. The germline V gene has CDR1 WSHSY and CDR2 SAAADI. J lost 7 bases, V lost 6 bases, and 9 bases had no gene match. CDR3 nucleotides: TGCGCCAGCAGGGTCGCGGGGGGGCGTCACGGGGAGCTGTTTTTT. This codes for CASRVAGGRHGELFF.

This clonotype was counted at least ten times. This chain connects TRBV12-3 or TRBV12-4 to TRBJ1-2; D is perhaps TRBD1 (6 bases). V was clipped by 3 bases and J by 5 bases, with 13 bases between them. The CDR3 runs 14 residues. As DNA, the CDR3 is TGTGCCAGCAGTTTGCAGGGGCAGCCGTATGGCTACACCTTC. Translated: CASSLQGQPYGYTF.

This clonotype was seen more than once but under ten times. The chain links TRBV12-3 or TRBV12-4 to TRBJ2-1; maybe TRBD2 (5 bases). The germline V and J ends were trimmed by 2 bases and 11 bases, with 7 bases remaining between them. The CDR3 totals 11 residues. CDR3 in amino acids: CASSLRGKQFF. DNA of the CDR3: TGTGCCAGCAGTTTACGGGGAAAGCAGTTCTTC.

This clonotype has ten or more counts. The chain couples TRBV15 to TRBJ2-3; D gene unclear. The CDR3 sequence is 16 residues long. Germline V gene data show CDR1 as LNHNV and CDR2 as YYDKDF (reference sequence). Trimming left V 1 base short and J 6 bases short, with 17 bases between. The CDR3 protein is CATSRVRSVGSDTQYF. The CDR3 nucleotides are TGTGCCACCAGCAGAGTCCGGTCGGTGGGATCCGATACGCAGTATTTT.

Many counts were recorded for this clonotype. V is TRBV3-1 and J is TRBJ2-7; TRBD2 is a possible D gene (6 bases). The CDR3 has 12 amino acids. V lost 4 bases and J 7 bases, leaving 11 bases between the germline ends. Germline loops: CDR1 LGHDT, CDR2 YNNKEL (reference sequence). CDR3 coding DNA: TGTGCCAGCAGCCTCCGGGGGTGGGAGCAGTACTTC. It is translated as CASSLRGWEQYF.

This clonotype was found many times. CDR3 in amino acids: CSAPPGTGIRGYTF. CDR3 nucleotides: TGCAGTGCACCTCCCGGGACAGGGATTAGGGGCTACACCTTC. The rearrangement joins TRBV20-1 to TRBJ1-2, with 9 bases identical to TRBD1. Germline-derived CDR1 and CDR2 are DFQATT and SNEGSKA (reference sequence). CDR3 length: 14 amino acids. Trimming at V came to 6 bases and at J to 8 bases, leaving 13 bases not matched to a gene.

The chain links TRBV27 to TRBJ1-6; 9 nucleotides match TRBD1. Germline values: CDR1 MNHEY, CDR2 SMNVEV (reference sequence). The CDR3 has 15 amino acids. The trim removed 6 bases at V and 7 bases at J, leaving 7 bases unmatched. Here the CDR3 DNA reads TGTGCCAGCAGCACGGACAGGGGATTCAATTCACCCCTCCACTTT. Its protein is CASSTDRGFNSPLHF.

The CDR3 loop reads CASSPRGRGANVLTF. CDR3 nucleotide sequence: TGTGCCAGCAGCCCCAGGGGGCGTGGGGCCAACGTCCTGACTTTC. J is TRBJ2-6 and V is TRBV7-3, with 8 bases lining up with TRBD1. Per germline, CDR1 SGHTA and CDR2 FQGTGA. Trimming cost V 5 bases and J 3 bases; bases outside gene matches: 3. This CDR3 has 15 residues.

The chain uses TRBV6-6 and TRBJ2-2; TRBD1 is a possible D gene (5 bases). This CDR3 comprises 14 residues. V was pared by 6 bases and J by 1 base, with 9 bases between. Germline CDR1 and CDR2: MNHNY and SVGAGI (reference sequence). DNA for the CDR3: TGTGCCAGCAGAGCCAGGGAGAACACCGGGGAGCTGTTTTTT. Its translation: CASRARENTGELFF.

In this sample, this clonotype turned up many times. The rearrangement links TRBV10-1 to TRBJ2-1, with D possibly matching TRBD1 (5 bases). Germline V lookup: CDR1 WNHNN, CDR2 SYGVQD (reference sequence). The CDR3 is 16 residues long. Trimming removed 5 bases from V and 0 bases from J, with 14 bases in between. CDR3 protein: CASSQGPPSSYNEQFF. The CDR3 nucleotides read TGCGCCAGCAGTCAGGGCCCCCCGAGCTCCTACAATGAGCAGTTCTTC.